Presented here are 25 T cell receptor beta chains from one specimen sequenced in a study of T cells after yellow fever vaccination. Each CDR3 protein is one row after TCRdb ran MiXCR on the 5' RACE reads. The data contain hundreds of thousands of distinct CDR3 sequences, roughly 3.5% of them singletons. This material consisted of PBMCs, taken on the day of the yellow fever booster vaccination. The receptors were gathered from a man in his late teens or twenties who received the YFV17D yellow fever vaccine.

In this sample, this clonotype turned up many times. This chain uses TRBV7-9 with TRBJ1-2, with 7 bases matching TRBD1. V lost 5 bases, J lost 7 bases, and 7 bases stayed unmatched. The CDR3 has 13 amino acids. Germline-derived CDR1 and CDR2 are SEHNR and FQNEAQ (reference sequence). The CDR3 region is CASSVGQVFGYTF. Written as DNA, the CDR3 is TGTGCCAGCAGCGTCGGACAGGTCTTTGGCTACACCTTC. Variable domain in full (rest from reference TRBV7-9 and TRBJ1-2): DTGVSQNPRHKITKRGQNVTFRCDPISEHNRLYWYRQTLGQGPEFLTYFQNEAQLEKSRLLSDRFSAERPKGSFSTLEIQRTEQGDSAMYLCASSVGQVFGYTFGSGTRLTVV.

This clonotype appeared a few times. V is TRBV20-1 and J is TRBJ2-1; perhaps TRBD1 as D (5 bases). The germline V gene encodes CDR1 DFQATT and CDR2 SNEGSKA (reference sequence). V was shortened by 6 bases and J by 2 bases, with 17 bases between the two germline ends. The CDR3 has 15 residues. The CDR3 DNA reads TGCAGTGCCAAGACAGCCCCTACCCCCTACAATGAGCAGTTCTTC. Its protein is CSAKTAPTPYNEQFF.

Ten or more counts support this clonotype. The chain employs TRBV2 and TRBJ1-4; D is uncertain. The CDR3 spans 12 residues. The germline gives CDR1 SNHLY, CDR2 FYNNEI. The V gene lost 4 bases and the J gene lost 3 bases, with 3 bases spanning the gap. The CDR3 DNA reads TGTGCCAGCAGTGGTGCTAATGAAAAACTGTTTTTT. This sequence encodes CASSGANEKLFF.

This clonotype was seen only a few times. The rearrangement uses TRBV5-1 and TRBJ1-2; possibly TRBD1 for D (5 bases). Trimming pared 0 bases from V and 4 bases from J, leaving 13 bases between. This CDR3 region has 15 residues. Per germline, CDR1 SGHRS and CDR2 YFSETQ. The CDR3 sequence: CASSLDRRDLYGYTF. The CDR3 region has the DNA TGCGCCAGCAGCTTGGATAGACGGGACCTCTATGGCTACACCTTC.

This clonotype occurred a few times. The chain combines TRBV5-1 with TRBJ2-7; 10 bases align to TRBD2. Germline V lookup: CDR1 SGHRS, CDR2 YFSETQ. V lost 0 bases, J lost 2 bases, and 17 bases stayed unmatched. CDR3 length: 20 residues. The DNA of the CDR3 is TGCGCCAGCAGCTTGGTCTCGCTAGCGGGGGAACCCAGGGCTGCCTACGAGCAGTACTTC. It codes for CASSLVSLAGEPRAAYEQYF.

The sample holds many counts of this clonotype. The rearrangement joins TRBV3-1 to TRBJ2-5, with unresolved D. Trimming took 2 bases from V and 5 from J, leaving 6 bases between them. CDR3 length: 12 amino acids. CDR1 is LGHDT, CDR2 YNNKEL, per germline (reference sequence). CDR3 in amino acids: CASSQTVETQYF. CDR3 sequence (DNA): TGTGCCAGCAGCCAAACGGTCGAGACCCAGTACTTC.

The chain is built from TRBV12-3 or TRBV12-4 and TRBJ1-1; 11 bases match TRBD1. The length of the CDR3 is 15 residues. Trimming removed 6 bases from V and 9 bases from J; junction bases left unmatched: 12. CDR3 amino acids: CASSSSGTGGNKAFF. CDR3 nucleotides: TGTGCCAGCAGCTCCTCCGGGACAGGGGGAAATAAAGCTTTCTTT.

This clonotype showed up many times. The chain recombines TRBV20-1 with TRBJ1-2; D remains ambiguous. The germline V gene has CDR1 DFQATT and CDR2 SNEGSKA (reference sequence). V lost 5 bases to trimming and J lost 3 bases, with 10 bases between them. The CDR3 extends over 12 amino acids. The CDR3 sequence: CSAGKRDYGYTF. CDR3 nucleotide sequence: TGCAGTGCTGGTAAAAGGGACTATGGCTACACCTTC.

This clonotype has more than one count but fewer than ten. The rearrangement uses TRBV4-3 and TRBJ1-6; 8 nucleotides agree with TRBD1. V shed 1 base, J shed 11 bases, and the junction held 4 bases outside the gene matches. CDR1 and CDR2 (germline): LGHNA, YSLEER. The CDR3 runs 14 residues. CDR3 coding DNA: TGCGCCAGCAGCCAAGGCGACAGGGGAACACCCCTCCACTTT. This encodes CASSQGDRGTPLHF.

The chain employs TRBV24-1 and TRBJ1-1; D call uncertain. Germline V gene sequence: CDR1 KGHDR, CDR2 SFDVKD. This CDR3 spans 13 amino acids. Trimming took 7 bases from V and 4 from J, leaving 12 bases between them. Written as DNA, the CDR3 is TGTGCCACCAGGGGAACGCTGGGCACTGAAGCTTTCTTT. Amino acids: CATRGTLGTEAFF.

Here the CDR3 DNA reads TGTGCCAGCAGTTACTCTGGACAGACTGAAGCTTTCTTT. It codes for CASSYSGQTEAFF. This chain links TRBV6-5 with TRBJ1-1; TRBD1 is a possible D gene (6 bases). There are 13 residues in the CDR3. Germline CDR1 MNHEY, CDR2 SVGAGI. V lost 0 bases and J 5 bases, leaving 7 bases between the germline ends.

This clonotype was counted only a few times. This sequence joins TRBV24-1 and TRBJ2-1, with 9 bases identical to TRBD1. V lost 8 bases to trimming and J lost 8 bases; unmatched junction nucleotides: 6. Germline V gene sequence: CDR1 KGHDR, CDR2 SFDVKD. CDR3 length: 13 residues. CDR3 loop: CATTHRDRDEQFF. The CDR3 DNA reads as TGTGCCACCACCCACCGGGACAGGGATGAGCAGTTCTTC.

This chain connects TRBV4-3 to TRBJ2-5; the D gene is possibly TRBD1 (5 bases). Trimming shortened V by 3 bases and J by 2 bases, and 13 bases separated the two germline ends. The CDR3 length is 15 residues. Germline CDR1 is LGHNA and CDR2 is YSLEER. This CDR3 is CASSHDPGSQETQYF. The CDR3 nucleotides are TGCGCCAGCAGCCACGACCCAGGGTCGCAAGAGACCCAGTACTTC.

This chain connects TRBV23-1 to TRBJ2-5; 7 nucleotides align to TRBD2. TRBV23-1 is recorded as an ORF, its role being uncertain. Trimming at V came to 6 bases and at J to 0 bases, leaving 10 bases not matched to a gene. CDR3 length equals 16 residues. In DNA form, the CDR3 reads TGCGCCAGCAGGCGGGTGGGCGGGGGTAACCAAGAGACCCAGTACTTC. Encoded protein: CASRRVGGGNQETQYF.

On this clonotype itself: Being one base from a much bigger clone, this may be a read error. The rearrangement joins TRBV14 to TRBJ1-2; D is perhaps TRBD1 (5 bases). Germline V gene data show CDR1 as SGHDN and CDR2 as FVKESK. This CDR3 is 13 amino acids long. The germline V and J ends were trimmed by 2 bases and 2 bases, with 6 bases remaining between them. CDR3 bases: TGTGCCAGCAGCCAAAAGGGGAACTATGGCTACACCTTC. Amino acids: CASSQKGNYGYTF.

This clonotype occurred many times. The V gene is TRBV28, the J gene TRBJ1-1, with 8 bases identical to TRBD1. There are 13 residues in the CDR3. Trimming cost V 10 bases and J 6 bases; bases outside gene matches: 10. Germline-derived CDR1 and CDR2 are MDHEN and SYDVKM. This CDR3 is CATTGDRGSEAFF. DNA for the CDR3: TGTGCCACCACAGGAGACAGGGGCTCTGAAGCTTTCTTT. The full variable domain, rest sourced from reference TRBV28 and TRBJ1-1, is DVKVTQSSRYLVKRTGEKVFLECVQDMDHENMFWYRQDPGLGLRLIYFSYDVKMKEKGDIPEGYSVSREKKERFSLILESASTNQTSMYLCATTGDRGSEAFFGQGTRLTVV.

In this sample, this clonotype turned up many times. The chain joins TRBV6-5 to TRBJ2-7; D unresolved. The V end lost 0 bases, the J end lost 1 base, and 10 bases lay between the germline ends. The CDR3 runs to 15 residues. The germline gives CDR1 MNHEY, CDR2 SVGAGI. This CDR3 is CASSYSRAGSYEQYV. CDR3 nucleotides: TGTGCCAGCAGTTACTCGAGAGCAGGTTCCTACGAGCAGTACGTC.

The sample holds many counts of this clonotype. The gene calls are TRBV15 and TRBJ2-2; TRBD1 matches at 7 bases. Per the germline V gene, CDR1 is LNHNV and CDR2 is YYDKDF (reference sequence). The trim removed 5 bases at V and 2 bases at J, leaving 5 bases unmatched. The CDR3 is 15 residues long. The DNA for the CDR3 is TGTGCCACCAGCCGGGGACAGATAAACACCGGGGAGCTGTTTTTT. Translated: CATSRGQINTGELFF.

This clonotype came up a few times. The chain carries TRBV7-9 and TRBJ1-2; D remains ambiguous. The CDR3 is made up of 14 amino acids. CDR1 is SEHNR and CDR2 is FQNEAQ in the germline V gene (reference sequence). V shed 3 bases and J shed 5 bases, with 13 bases lying between them. The CDR3 reads CASSFSPQAYGYTF. In DNA, the CDR3 is TGTGCCAGCAGCTTTTCCCCTCAGGCTTATGGCTACACCTTC. The complete variable domain, with remaining parts taken from reference TRBV7-9 and TRBJ1-2, reads DTGVSQNPRHKITKRGQNVTFRCDPISEHNRLYWYRQTLGQGPEFLTYFQNEAQLEKSRLLSDRFSAERPKGSFSTLEIQRTEQGDSAMYLCASSFSPQAYGYTFGSGTRLTVV.

This clonotype was counted between two and nine times. The V and J genes are TRBV4-1 and TRBJ1-3; D unclear. Trimming removed 3 bases at V and 2 bases at J, with 11 bases between. From germline, CDR1 is MGHRA and CDR2 YSYEKL. The CDR3 sequence is 15 residues long. CDR3 region: CASSQESFTGNTIYF. The CDR3 DNA follows: TGCGCCAGCAGCCAGGAGTCTTTTACTGGAAACACCATATATTTT.

The gene calls are TRBV19 and TRBJ2-5; 9 bases line up with TRBD1. The V gene end was trimmed by 3 bases and the J gene end by 4 bases; junction bases not matched to a gene: 6. Germline loops: CDR1 LNHDA, CDR2 SQIVND (reference sequence). The CDR3 covers 15 residues. The CDR3 reads CASSMEGQGLETQYF. CDR3 coding DNA: TGTGCCAGTAGTATGGAGGGACAGGGTCTAGAGACCCAGTACTTC.

The sample holds many counts of this clonotype. V is TRBV5-1 and J is TRBJ2-2; D gene ambiguous. The CDR3 totals 11 residues. Germline CDR1 reads SGHRS; CDR2 reads YFSETQ. V lost 2 bases and J 7 bases, leaving 3 bases between the germline ends. This CDR3 reads CASSFNGELFF. CDR3 bases: TGCGCCAGCAGCTTTAACGGGGAGCTGTTTTTT. Full variable domain (missing parts from reference TRBV5-1 and TRBJ2-2): KAGVTQTPRYLIKTRGQQVTLSCSPISGHRSVSWYQQTPGQGLQFLFEYFSETQRNKGNFPGRFSGRQFSNSRSEMNVSTLELGDSALYLCASSFNGELFFGEGSRLTVL.

The chain couples TRBV3-1 to TRBJ1-1; D might be TRBD1 (5 bases). The CDR3 runs 15 residues. The V end was cut by 2 bases, the J end by 5 bases, with 15 bases between. CDR1 is LGHDT, CDR2 YNNKEL, per germline (reference sequence). The CDR3 spells CASSQRTRRTTEAFF. DNA for the CDR3: TGTGCCAGCAGCCAACGGACACGTCGAACAACTGAAGCTTTCTTT. Full variable domain (rest looked up from reference TRBV3-1 and TRBJ1-1): DTAVSQTPKYLVTQMGNDKSIKCEQNLGHDTMYWYKQDSKKFLKIMFSYNNKELIINETVPNRFSPKSPDKAHLNLHINSLELGDSAVYFCASSQRTRRTTEAFFGQGTRLTVV.

The rearrangement uses TRBV29-1 and TRBJ1-2; 7 bases line up with TRBD1. This CDR3 has 13 residues. The J segment lost 7 bases and the V segment lost 4 bases, leaving 9 bases of the junction unmatched. Germline V CDR1 and CDR2: SQVTM, ANQGSEA. The CDR3 DNA is TGCAGCGTTGGTCCCCTGACAGGGTTTGGCTACACCTTC. It specifies CSVGPLTGFGYTF.

This clonotype was found many times. The CDR3 reads CASSSQGLTDTQYF. DNA of the CDR3: TGTGCCAGCAGCTCGCAGGGCCTCACAGATACGCAGTATTTT. The rearrangement uses TRBV11-2 and TRBJ2-3, with D possibly being TRBD1 (5 bases). The V end was cut by 4 bases, the J end by 2 bases, with 10 bases between. CDR3 size: 14 residues. Germline CDR1 is SGHAT and CDR2 is FQNNGV.